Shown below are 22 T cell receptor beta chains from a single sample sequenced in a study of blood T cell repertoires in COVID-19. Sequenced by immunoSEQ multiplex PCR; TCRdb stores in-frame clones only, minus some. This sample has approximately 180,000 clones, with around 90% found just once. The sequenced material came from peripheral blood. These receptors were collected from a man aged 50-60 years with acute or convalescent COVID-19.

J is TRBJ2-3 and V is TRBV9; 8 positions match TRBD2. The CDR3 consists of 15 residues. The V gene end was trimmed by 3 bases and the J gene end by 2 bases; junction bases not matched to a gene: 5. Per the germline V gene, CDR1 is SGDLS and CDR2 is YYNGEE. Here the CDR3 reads CASSAGGHHTDTQYF. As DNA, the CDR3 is TGTGCCAGCAGCGCGGGGGGGCACCACACAGATACGCAGTATTTT.

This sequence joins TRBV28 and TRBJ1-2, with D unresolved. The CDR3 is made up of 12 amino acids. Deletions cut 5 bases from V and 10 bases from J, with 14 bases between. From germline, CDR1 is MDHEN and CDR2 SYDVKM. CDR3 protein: CASSRRSLIYTF. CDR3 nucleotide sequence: TGTGCCAGCAGTCGGAGAAGTCTGATCTACACCTTC.

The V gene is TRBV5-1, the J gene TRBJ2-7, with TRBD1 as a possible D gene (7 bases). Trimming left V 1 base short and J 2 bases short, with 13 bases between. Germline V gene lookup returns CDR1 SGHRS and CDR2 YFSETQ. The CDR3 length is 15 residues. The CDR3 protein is CASSLSQGGTYEQYF. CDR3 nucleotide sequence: TGCGCCAGCAGCTTGTCCCAGGGGGGCACCTACGAGCAGTACTTC.

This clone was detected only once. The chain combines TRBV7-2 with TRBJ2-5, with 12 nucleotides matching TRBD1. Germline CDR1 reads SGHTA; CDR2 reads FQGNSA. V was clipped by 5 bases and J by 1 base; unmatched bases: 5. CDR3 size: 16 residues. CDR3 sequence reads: CASSLGTGGGQETQYF. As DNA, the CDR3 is TGTGCCAGCAGCCTCGGGACAGGGGGCGGCCAAGAGACCCAGTACTTC.

DNA for the CDR3: TGTGCCAGCAGTTTGACTAGCGGGAGTTTGGAGACCCAGTACTTC. This gives the protein CASSLTSGSLETQYF. The chain links TRBV27 to TRBJ2-5; 12 nucleotides line up with TRBD2. The CDR3 loop spans 15 amino acids. Germline-derived CDR1 and CDR2 are MNHEY and SMNVEV (reference sequence). V shed 3 bases, J shed 5 bases, and the junction held 4 bases outside the gene matches.

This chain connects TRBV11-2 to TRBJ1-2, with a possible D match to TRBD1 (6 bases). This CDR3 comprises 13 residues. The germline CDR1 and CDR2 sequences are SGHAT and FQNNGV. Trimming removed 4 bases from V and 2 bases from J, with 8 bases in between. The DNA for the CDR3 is TGTGCCAGCAGCTATGGACAGAACTATGGCTACACCTTC. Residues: CASSYGQNYGYTF.

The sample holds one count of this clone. For the CDR3, the DNA is TGTGCCAGCAGTCACAGGGCTTCACCCCTCCACTTT. It specifies CASSHRASPLHF. This chain connects TRBV12-3 or TRBV12-4 to TRBJ1-6; D is perhaps TRBD1 (6 bases). The CDR3 sequence is 12 residues long. Trimming removed 5 bases at V and 9 bases at J, with 8 bases between.

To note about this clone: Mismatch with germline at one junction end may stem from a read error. CDR3 protein: CASSEDSVASGNTIYF. The CDR3 coding sequence is TGCGCCAGCAGCGAAGACAGTGTGGCCTCTGGAAACACCATATATTTT. The V call is TRBV4-1, the J call TRBJ1-3; tentatively, D is TRBD1 (5 bases). This CDR3 contains 16 residues. Germline V gene data show CDR1 as MGHRA and CDR2 as YSYEKL.

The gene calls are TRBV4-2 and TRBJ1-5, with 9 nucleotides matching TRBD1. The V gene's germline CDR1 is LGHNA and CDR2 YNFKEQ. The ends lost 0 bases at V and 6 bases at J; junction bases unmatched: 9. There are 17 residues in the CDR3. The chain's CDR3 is CASSQDLGTGWGQPQHF. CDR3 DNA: TGTGCCAGCAGCCAAGATCTTGGGACAGGGTGGGGTCAGCCCCAGCATTTT.

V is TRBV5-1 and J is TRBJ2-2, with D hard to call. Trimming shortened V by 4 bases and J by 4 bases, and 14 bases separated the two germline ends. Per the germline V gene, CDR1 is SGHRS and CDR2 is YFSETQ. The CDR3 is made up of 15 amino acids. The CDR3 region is CASSTRLLPTGELFF. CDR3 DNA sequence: TGCGCCAGCAGCACCCGTCTACTGCCCACCGGGGAGCTGTTTTTT.

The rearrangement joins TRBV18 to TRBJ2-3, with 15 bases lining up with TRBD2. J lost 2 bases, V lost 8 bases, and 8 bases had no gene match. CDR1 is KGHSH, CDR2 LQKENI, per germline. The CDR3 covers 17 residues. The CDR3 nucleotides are TGTGCCAGCGGGACTAGCGGGGGGTCTCTCTCCACAGATACGCAGTATTTT. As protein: CASGTSGGSLSTDTQYF.

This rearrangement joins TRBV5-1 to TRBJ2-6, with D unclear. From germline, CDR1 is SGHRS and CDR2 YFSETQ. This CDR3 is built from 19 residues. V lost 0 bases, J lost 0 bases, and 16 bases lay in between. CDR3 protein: CASSLVGQAPVSGANVLTF. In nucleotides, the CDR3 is TGCGCCAGCAGCTTGGTGGGTCAGGCCCCAGTCTCTGGGGCCAACGTCCTGACTTTC.

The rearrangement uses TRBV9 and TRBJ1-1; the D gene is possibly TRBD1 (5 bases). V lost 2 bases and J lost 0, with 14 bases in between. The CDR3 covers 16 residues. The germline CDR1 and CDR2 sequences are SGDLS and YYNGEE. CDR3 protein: CASSVRDQGMNTEAFF. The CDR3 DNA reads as TGTGCCAGCAGCGTCAGAGATCAGGGTATGAACACTGAAGCTTTCTTT.

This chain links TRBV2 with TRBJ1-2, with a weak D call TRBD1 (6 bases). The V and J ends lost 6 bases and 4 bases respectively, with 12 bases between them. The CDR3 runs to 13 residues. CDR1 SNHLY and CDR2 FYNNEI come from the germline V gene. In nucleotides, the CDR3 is TGTGCCAGCAGCCTTACAGGGTCCTATGGCTACACCTTC. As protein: CASSLTGSYGYTF.

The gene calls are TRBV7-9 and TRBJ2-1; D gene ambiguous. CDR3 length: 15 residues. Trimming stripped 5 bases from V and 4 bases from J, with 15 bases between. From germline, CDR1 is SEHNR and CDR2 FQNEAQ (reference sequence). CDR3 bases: TGTGCCAGCAGCCCCTCAGGCCAGATATACAATGAGCAGTTCTTC. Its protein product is CASSPSGQIYNEQFF. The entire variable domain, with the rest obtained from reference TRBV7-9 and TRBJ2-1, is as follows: DTGVSQNPRHKITKRGQNVTFRCDPISEHNRLYWYRQTLGQGPEFLTYFQNEAQLEKSRLLSDRFSAERPKGSFSTLEIQRTEQGDSAMYLCASSPSGQIYNEQFFGPGTRLTVL.

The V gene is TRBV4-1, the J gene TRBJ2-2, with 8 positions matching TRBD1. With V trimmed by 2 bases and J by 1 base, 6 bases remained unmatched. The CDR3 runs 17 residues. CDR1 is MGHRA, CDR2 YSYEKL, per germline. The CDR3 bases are TGCGCCAGCAGCCAACCTAACAGGGGGGAGAACACCGGGGAGCTGTTTTTT. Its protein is CASSQPNRGENTGELFF.

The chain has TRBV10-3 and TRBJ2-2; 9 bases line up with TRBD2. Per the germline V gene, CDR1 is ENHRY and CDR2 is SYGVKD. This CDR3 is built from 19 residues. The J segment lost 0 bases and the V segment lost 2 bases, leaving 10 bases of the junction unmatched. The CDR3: CAISENRISGGTNTGELFF. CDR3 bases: TGTGCCATCAGTGAGAATCGAATTAGCGGGGGTACGAACACCGGGGAGCTGTTTTTT.

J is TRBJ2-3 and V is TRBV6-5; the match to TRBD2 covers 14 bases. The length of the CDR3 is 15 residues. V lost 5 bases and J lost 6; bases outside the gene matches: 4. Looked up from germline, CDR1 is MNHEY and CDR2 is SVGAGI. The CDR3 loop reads CASSRLAGGLDTQYF. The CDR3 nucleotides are TGTGCCAGCAGTCGACTAGCGGGAGGGCTTGATACGCAGTATTTT.

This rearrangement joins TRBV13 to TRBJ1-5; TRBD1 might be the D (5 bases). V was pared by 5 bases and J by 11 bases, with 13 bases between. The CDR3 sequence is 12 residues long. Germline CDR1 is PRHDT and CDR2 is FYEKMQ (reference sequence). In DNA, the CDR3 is TGTGCCAGCAGCCAGGGCGGTAGGTCCCAGCATTTT. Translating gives CASSQGGRSQHF.

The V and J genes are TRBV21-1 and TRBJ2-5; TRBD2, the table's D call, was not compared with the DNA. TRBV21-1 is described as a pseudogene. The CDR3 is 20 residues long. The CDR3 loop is CASSKRGTVYWLAGGETQYF. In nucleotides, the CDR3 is TGTGCCAGCAGCAAAAGGGGGACAGTTTATTGGCTAGCGGGAGGCGAGACCCAGTACTTC.

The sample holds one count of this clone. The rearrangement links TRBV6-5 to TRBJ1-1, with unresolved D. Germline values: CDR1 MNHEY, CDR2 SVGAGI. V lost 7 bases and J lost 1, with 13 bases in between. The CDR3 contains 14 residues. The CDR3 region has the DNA TGTGCCAGCACCAAAAGAGGGCGGAACACTGAAGCTTTCTTT. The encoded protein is CASTKRGRNTEAFF.

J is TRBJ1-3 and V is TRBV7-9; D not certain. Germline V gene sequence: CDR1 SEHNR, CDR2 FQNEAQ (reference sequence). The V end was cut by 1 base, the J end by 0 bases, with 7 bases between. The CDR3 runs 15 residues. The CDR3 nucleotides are TGTGCCAGCAGCTTAGGAAAACTCTCTGGAAACACCATATATTTT. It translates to CASSLGKLSGNTIYF. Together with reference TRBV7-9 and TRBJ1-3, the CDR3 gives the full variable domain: DTGVSQNPRHKITKRGQNVTFRCDPISEHNRLYWYRQTLGQGPEFLTYFQNEAQLEKSRLLSDRFSAERPKGSFSTLEIQRTEQGDSAMYLCASSLGKLSGNTIYFGEGSWLTVV.